These 2 T cell receptor beta chains originate from one sample sequenced in a study of blood T cells in healthy people across ages. Sample-barcoded 5' priming and a J-beta primer mix drove a second PCR of 7 to 11 cycles. TCRdb recomputed calls from the 5' RACE reads with MiXCR, one row per CDR3 protein. This table has about 1.7 million distinct CDR3 sequences, 28% appearing once. The material sequenced was blood. Receptors originate from a woman aged 25 to 39 in good health.

This clonotype was detected only a few times. V is TRBV19 and J is TRBJ2-1; D tentatively fits TRBD1 or TRBD2 (6 bases each). The CDR3 is 15 amino acids. The germline V gene encodes CDR1 LNHDA and CDR2 SQIVND (reference sequence). Trimming shortened V by 7 bases and J by 4 bases, and 17 bases separated the two germline ends. The CDR3 is CASTEGDTIYNEQFF. The DNA for the CDR3 is TGTGCCAGTACGGAGGGGGACACGATTTACAATGAGCAGTTCTTC.

The rearrangement links TRBV7-2 to TRBJ2-5; D gene ambiguous. CDR1 is SGHTA, CDR2 FQGNSA, per germline. Trimming removed 1 base at V and 5 bases at J, with 8 bases between. CDR3 length: 13 residues. The CDR3 region is CASSLGVVETQYF. The CDR3, as DNA: TGTGCCAGCAGCTTAGGGGTCGTTGAGACCCAGTACTTC. The variable domain in full, completed from reference TRBV7-2 and TRBJ2-5, reads GAGVSQSPSNKVTEKGKDVELRCDPISGHTALYWYRQSLGQGLEFLIYFQGNSAPDKSGLPSDRFSAERTGGSVSTLTIQRTQQEDSAVYLCASSLGVVETQYFGPGTRLLVL.